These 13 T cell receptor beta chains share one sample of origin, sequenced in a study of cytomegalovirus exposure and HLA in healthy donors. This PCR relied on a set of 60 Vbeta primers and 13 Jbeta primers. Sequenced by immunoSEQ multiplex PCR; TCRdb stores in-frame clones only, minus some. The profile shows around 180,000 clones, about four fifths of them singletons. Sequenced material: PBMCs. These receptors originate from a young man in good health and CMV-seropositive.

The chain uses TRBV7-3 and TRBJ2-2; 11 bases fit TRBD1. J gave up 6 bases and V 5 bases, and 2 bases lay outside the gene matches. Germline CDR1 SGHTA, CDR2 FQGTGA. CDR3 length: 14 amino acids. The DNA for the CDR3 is TGTGCCAGCAGCATGGACAGGGGGCCCGGGGAGCTGTTTTTT. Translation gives CASSMDRGPGELFF.

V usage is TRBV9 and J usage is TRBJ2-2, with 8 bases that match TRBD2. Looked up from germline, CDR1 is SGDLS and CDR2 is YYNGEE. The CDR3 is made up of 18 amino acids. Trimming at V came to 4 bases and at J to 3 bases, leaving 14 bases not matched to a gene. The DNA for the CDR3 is TGTGCCAGCAGCAAACAAACCGGGACTAGATTTCACACCGGGGAGCTGTTTTTT. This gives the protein CASSKQTGTRFHTGELFF.

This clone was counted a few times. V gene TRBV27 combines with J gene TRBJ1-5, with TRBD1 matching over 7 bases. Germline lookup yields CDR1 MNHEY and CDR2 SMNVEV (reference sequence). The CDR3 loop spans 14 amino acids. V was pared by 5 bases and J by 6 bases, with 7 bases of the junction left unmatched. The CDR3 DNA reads TGTGCCAGCAGTCCACAGGGGAGAAGTCAGCCCCAGCATTTT. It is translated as CASSPQGRSQPQHF.

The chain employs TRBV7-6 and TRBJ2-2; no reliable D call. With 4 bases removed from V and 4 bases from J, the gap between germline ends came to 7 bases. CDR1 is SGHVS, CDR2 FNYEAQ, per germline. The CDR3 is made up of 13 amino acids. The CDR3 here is CASSWASTGELFF. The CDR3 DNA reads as TGTGCCAGCAGCTGGGCCTCCACCGGGGAGCTGTTTTTT. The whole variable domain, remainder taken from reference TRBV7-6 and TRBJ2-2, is GAGVSQSPRYKVTKRGQDVALRCDPISGHVSLYWYRQALGQGPEFLTYFNYEAQQDKSGLPNDRFSAERPEGSISTLTIQRTEQRDSAMYRCASSWASTGELFFGEGSRLTVL.

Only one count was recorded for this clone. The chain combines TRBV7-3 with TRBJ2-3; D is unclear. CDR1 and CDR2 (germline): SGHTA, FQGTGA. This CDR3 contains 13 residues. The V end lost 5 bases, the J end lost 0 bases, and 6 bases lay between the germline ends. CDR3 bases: TGTGCCAGCAGCGAGCGTAGCACAGATACGCAGTATTTT. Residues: CASSERSTDTQYF.

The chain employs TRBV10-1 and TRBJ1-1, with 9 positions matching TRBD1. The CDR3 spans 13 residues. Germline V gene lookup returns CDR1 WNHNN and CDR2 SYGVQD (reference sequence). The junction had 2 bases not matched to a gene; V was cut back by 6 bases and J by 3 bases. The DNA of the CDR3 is TGCGCCAGCAGGGGACAGGGAGACACTGAAGCTTTCTTT. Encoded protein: CASRGQGDTEAFF.

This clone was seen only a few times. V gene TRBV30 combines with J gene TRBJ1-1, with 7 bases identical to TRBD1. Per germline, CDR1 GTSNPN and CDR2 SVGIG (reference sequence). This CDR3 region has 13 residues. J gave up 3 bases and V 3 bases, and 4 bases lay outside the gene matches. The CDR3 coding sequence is TGTGCCTGGAGGGACAGGTTCGACACTGAAGCTTTCTTT. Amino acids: CAWRDRFDTEAFF.

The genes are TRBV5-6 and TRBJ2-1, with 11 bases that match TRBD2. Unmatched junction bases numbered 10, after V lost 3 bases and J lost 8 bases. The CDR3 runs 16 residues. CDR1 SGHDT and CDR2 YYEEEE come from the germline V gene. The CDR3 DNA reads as TGTGCCAGCAGCTCCGGGACTAGCGGCGTGTGGGATGAGCAGTTCTTC. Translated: CASSSGTSGVWDEQFF.

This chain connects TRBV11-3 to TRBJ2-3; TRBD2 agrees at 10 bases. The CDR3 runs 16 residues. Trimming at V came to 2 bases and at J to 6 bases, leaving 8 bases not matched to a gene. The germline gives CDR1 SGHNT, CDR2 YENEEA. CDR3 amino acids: CASSLRSGRGSDTQYF. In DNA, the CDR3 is TGTGCCAGCAGCTTAAGGAGCGGGAGGGGTTCGGATACGCAGTATTTT.

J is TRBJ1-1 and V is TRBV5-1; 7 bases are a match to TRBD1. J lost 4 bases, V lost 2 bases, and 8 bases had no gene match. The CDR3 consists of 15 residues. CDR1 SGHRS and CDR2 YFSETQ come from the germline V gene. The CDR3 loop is CASSFRQGGSTEAFF. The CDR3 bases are TGCGCCAGCAGCTTCCGACAGGGTGGGAGCACTGAAGCTTTCTTT.

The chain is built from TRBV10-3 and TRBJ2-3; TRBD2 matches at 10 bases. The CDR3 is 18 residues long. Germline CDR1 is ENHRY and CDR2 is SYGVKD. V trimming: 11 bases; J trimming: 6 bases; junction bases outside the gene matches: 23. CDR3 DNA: TGTGCCTTCAATCGACGATGGACTAGCGGAGGGGCGGGGGATACGCAGTATTTT. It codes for CAFNRRWTSGGAGDTQYF.

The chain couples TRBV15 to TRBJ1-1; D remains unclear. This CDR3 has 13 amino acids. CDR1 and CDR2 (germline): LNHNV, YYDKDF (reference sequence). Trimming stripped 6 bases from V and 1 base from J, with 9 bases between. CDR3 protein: CATRSTRNTEAFF. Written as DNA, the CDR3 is TGTGCCACCAGGTCAACGAGGAACACTGAAGCTTTCTTT.

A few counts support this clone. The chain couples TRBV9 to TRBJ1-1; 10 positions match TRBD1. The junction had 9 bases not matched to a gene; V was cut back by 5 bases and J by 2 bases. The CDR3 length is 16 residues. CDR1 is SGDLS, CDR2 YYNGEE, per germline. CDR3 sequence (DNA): TGTGCCAGCAGTGGACAGGGGGATCAGCTAAACACTGAAGCTTTCTTT. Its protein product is CASSGQGDQLNTEAFF.